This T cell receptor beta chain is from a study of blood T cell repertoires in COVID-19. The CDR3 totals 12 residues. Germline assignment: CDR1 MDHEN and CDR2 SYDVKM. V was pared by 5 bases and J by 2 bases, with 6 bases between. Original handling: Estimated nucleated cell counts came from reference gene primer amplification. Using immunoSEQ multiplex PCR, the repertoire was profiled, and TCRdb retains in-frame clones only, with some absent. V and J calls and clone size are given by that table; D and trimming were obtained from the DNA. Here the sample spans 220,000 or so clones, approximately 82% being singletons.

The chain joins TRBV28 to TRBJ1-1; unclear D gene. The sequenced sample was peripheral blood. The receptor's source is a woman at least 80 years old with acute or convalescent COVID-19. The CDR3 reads CASSRRNTEAFF. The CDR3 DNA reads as TGTGCCAGCAGTAGGAGAAACACTGAAGCTTTCTTT.